The source of this T cell receptor beta chain is a study of early T cells in non-severe SARS-CoV-2 infection. Attachment of unique molecular identifiers to individual cDNA molecules was performed. TCRdb called the 5' RACE reads again in MiXCR, with one record for every CDR3 protein. Among more than 55,000 distinct CDR3 sequences listed, 9.5% to 15% were seen once. This clonotype was seen a handful of times. Sequenced material: whole blood. The receptor's source is an adult who was a healthcare worker with PCR-confirmed SARS-CoV-2 infection or an uninfected control (not recorded which).

This CDR3 reads CAWNELAGLTGELFF. As DNA, the CDR3 is TGTGCCTGGAACGAACTAGCGGGGCTCACCGGGGAGCTGTTTTTT. The gene calls are TRBV30 and TRBJ2-2, with TRBD2 matching over 10 bases. Germline trimming cut 4 bases from V and 4 bases from J; bases unmatched to any gene: 6. The germline V gene has CDR1 GTSNPN and CDR2 SVGIG (reference sequence). CDR3 size: 15 residues.